These 27 T cell receptor beta chains came from one sample sequenced in a study of blood T cells in healthy people across ages. Combining a sample-barcoded 5' primer with a J-beta primer mix, a second PCR ran for roughly 7 to 11 cycles. MiXCR, applied by TCRdb to the 5' RACE reads, yields one record per CDR3 protein. The repertoire holds 650,000 to 900,000 distinct CDR3 sequences, about 59% seen once, with 25% to 35% in the top ten. The sample comprised blood. These receptors came from a man aged 30-40 years in good health.

V gene TRBV6-6 combines with J gene TRBJ1-2, with 8 bases aligning to TRBD1. Germline V gene data show CDR1 as MNHNY and CDR2 as SVGAGI (reference sequence). This CDR3 comprises 15 residues. Germline trimming cut 2 bases from V and 6 bases from J; bases unmatched to any gene: 8. CDR3 bases: TGTGCCAGCAGTTACGGGGGCAGGGGGCTGGATGGCTACACCTTC. As protein: CASSYGGRGLDGYTF.

This clonotype has only one observation. The V call is TRBV6-5, the J call TRBJ2-3, with D possibly TRBD2 on 5 matching bases. The V end lost 0 bases, the J end lost 7 bases, and 8 bases lay between the germline ends. This CDR3 is built from 13 residues. From germline, CDR1 is MNHEY and CDR2 SVGAGI. CDR3 nucleotide sequence: TGTGCCAGCAGTTACTCGACGGGGAATACGCAGTATTTT. Translating it yields CASSYSTGNTQYF.

Concerning this clonotype: Compared with germline, one end of the junction differs, possibly owing to a read error. The chain carries TRBV6-5 and TRBJ2-3, with a weak D call TRBD2 (5 bases). Germline V lookup: CDR1 MNHEY, CDR2 SVGAGI. CDR3 size: 13 residues. CDR3 region: CASSDSLADTQYF. CDR3 nucleotide sequence: TGTGCCAGCAGTGACTCCTTAGCGGATACGCAGTATTTT.

The CDR3 region has the DNA TGTGCCAGCAGCTTCCGGGACGTAGCCTACGAGCAGTACTTC. Translated, it gives CASSFRDVAYEQYF. V is TRBV7-9 and J is TRBJ2-4; D is tentatively TRBD1 or TRBD2 (5 bases each). The end of the DNA aligns better with TRBJ2-7, so the J call may be wrong. Germline V CDR1 and CDR2: SEHNR, FQNEAQ (reference sequence). This CDR3 comprises 14 residues.

The chain combines TRBV4-3 with TRBJ2-1; D is perhaps TRBD2 (7 bases). Germline values: CDR1 LGHNA, CDR2 YSLEER. V gave up 0 bases and J gave up 7 bases, with 16 bases separating them. The CDR3 spans 16 residues. The CDR3 is CASSQDRGGVENEQFF. DNA for the CDR3: TGCGCCAGCAGCCAAGATAGAGGGGGGGTAGAAAATGAGCAGTTCTTC.

This clonotype was detected a few times. The rearrangement joins TRBV5-5 to TRBJ1-6; possible D gene TRBD1, 5 bases. The V end lost 1 base, the J end lost 2 bases, and 10 bases lay between the germline ends. The germline CDR1 and CDR2 sequences are SGHKS and YYEKEE (reference sequence). The CDR3 spans 16 residues. Written as DNA, the CDR3 is TGTGCCAGCAGCTTGCAGGGACGGACCTATAATTCACCCCTCCACTTT. This codes for CASSLQGRTYNSPLHF.

The chain has TRBV30 and TRBJ2-5; either TRBD1 or TRBD2 may supply D (5 bases each). V lost 3 bases to trimming and J lost 4 bases, with 9 bases between them. Germline values: CDR1 GTSNPN, CDR2 SVGIG (reference sequence). CDR3 size: 12 residues. CDR3 in DNA: TGTGCCTGGAGGCAGGGACGAGAGACCCAGTACTTC. It yields the protein CAWRQGRETQYF.

This clonotype was found many times. This chain uses TRBV20-1 with TRBJ2-5, with 9 bases aligning to TRBD2. This CDR3 has 14 amino acids. Unmatched junction bases numbered 5, after V lost 0 bases and J lost 6 bases. Germline V gives CDR1 DFQATT, CDR2 SNEGSKA (reference sequence). In DNA, the CDR3 is TGCAGTGCTAGAGATGGGCTAGCGGGAAAGACCCAGTACTTC. This sequence encodes CSARDGLAGKTQYF.

This rearrangement joins TRBV30 to TRBJ2-7; D might be TRBD1 or TRBD2, each matching 5 bases. This CDR3 has 11 residues. Germline assignment: CDR1 GTSNPN and CDR2 SVGIG (reference sequence). Deletions cut 8 bases from V and 1 base from J, with 9 bases between. CDR3 loop: CAGEGSYEQYF. The CDR3, as DNA: TGTGCCGGAGAGGGGTCCTACGAGCAGTACTTC.

The rearrangement links TRBV11-2 to TRBJ2-5; 12 positions agree with TRBD2. The CDR3 spans 16 residues. Germline values: CDR1 SGHAT, CDR2 FQNNGV. The V and J ends lost 5 bases and 4 bases, in that order; junction bases with no gene match: 8. The DNA of the CDR3 is TGTGCCAGCAGCCAGCCTAGCGGGGGGGCGCGAGAGACCCAGTACTTC. It specifies CASSQPSGGARETQYF.

There are a few counts of this clonotype. The rearrangement uses TRBV5-6 and TRBJ2-7; 8 positions match TRBD2. With 7 bases clipped from V and 3 bases from J, the junction kept 6 bases outside the gene matches. Looked up from germline, CDR1 is SGHDT and CDR2 is YYEEEE. CDR3 length: 13 residues. CDR3 sequence (DNA): TGTGCCAGCCGCGAGGGGACTAGCTACGAGCAGTACTTC. This translates into CASREGTSYEQYF.

The V gene is TRBV7-2, the J gene TRBJ2-3, with D perhaps TRBD1 (6 bases). Germline lookup yields CDR1 SGHTA and CDR2 FQGNSA. The CDR3 is made up of 15 amino acids. The ends were cut back, 6 bases at V and 2 bases at J, with 15 bases in the middle. Here the CDR3 reads CASSPTGWNTDTQYF. The DNA of the CDR3 is TGTGCCAGCAGTCCTACAGGGTGGAACACAGATACGCAGTATTTT.

This clonotype was found many times. This rearrangement joins TRBV20-1 to TRBJ2-7; D perhaps matches TRBD2 (5 bases). V lost 8 bases and J 2 bases, leaving 22 bases between the germline ends. Germline assignment: CDR1 DFQATT and CDR2 SNEGSKA (reference sequence). This CDR3 region has 15 residues. The CDR3 spells CSTDRAGLRTYEQYF. Here the CDR3 DNA reads TGCAGTACCGACCGAGCAGGACTTAGAACCTACGAGCAGTACTTC.

As to this clonotype: The junction departs from germline at one end; a sequencing error may be responsible. The chain links TRBV27 to TRBJ1-1; 8 bases are a match to TRBD1. From germline, CDR1 is MNHEY and CDR2 SMNVEV (reference sequence). The CDR3 extends over 15 amino acids. The CDR3 sequence is CTSSPQDRANTEAFF. CDR3 bases: TGTACCAGCAGTCCCCAGGACAGGGCGAACACTGAAGCTTTCTTT.

This sequence joins TRBV9 and TRBJ1-4, with TRBD1 as a possible D gene (5 bases). The germline V and J ends were trimmed by 3 bases and 5 bases, with 14 bases remaining between them. Per germline, CDR1 SGDLS and CDR2 YYNGEE. This CDR3 comprises 15 residues. CDR3 protein: CASSASGTVNEKLFF. The CDR3 DNA sequence: TGTGCCAGCAGCGCCTCCGGGACGGTGAATGAAAAACTGTTTTTT. Full variable domain (rest looked up from reference TRBV9 and TRBJ1-4): DSGVTQTPKHLITATGQRVTLRCSPRSGDLSVYWYQQSLDQGLQFLIQYYNGEERAKGNILERFSAQQFPDLHSELNLSSLELGDSALYFCASSASGTVNEKLFFGSGTQLSVL.

V is TRBV6-2 or TRBV6-3 and J is TRBJ2-3, with 10 nucleotides matching TRBD1. Per germline, CDR1 MNHEY and CDR2 SVGEGT. This CDR3 spans 15 amino acids. V was clipped by 6 bases and J by 4 bases; unmatched bases: 7. CDR3 sequence: CASSRDRGRPDTQYF. The CDR3, as DNA: TGTGCCAGCAGCCGGGACAGGGGACGCCCAGATACGCAGTATTTT.

This chain links TRBV28 with TRBJ2-5, with 9 positions matching TRBD2. Germline CDR1 is MDHEN and CDR2 is SYDVKM. J was trimmed by 2 bases and V by 8 bases; bases with no gene match: 9. This CDR3 comprises 15 residues. This chain's CDR3 is CASGSSGVGQETQYF. The CDR3 DNA reads as TGTGCCAGCGGCTCTAGCGGGGTAGGTCAAGAGACCCAGTACTTC.

The chain couples TRBV20-1 to TRBJ2-4, with 7 nucleotides matching TRBD1. Matching the DNA end better, TRBJ2-5 makes the J call doubtful. Germline V gene lookup returns CDR1 DFQATT and CDR2 SNEGSKA (reference sequence). This CDR3 has 12 residues. CDR3 coding DNA: TGCAGTGTTTACAGGGGTGAAGAGACCCAGTACTTC. Translation gives CSVYRGEETQYF.

This clonotype has a handful of counts. CDR3 DNA sequence: TGTGCCACCAGCAGTGAGCCGGGAGGGGGCGCAGAGACCCAGTACTTC. Protein product: CATSSEPGGGAETQYF. V gene TRBV15 combines with J gene TRBJ2-5; D is perhaps TRBD2 (8 bases). Per the germline V gene, CDR1 is LNHNV and CDR2 is YYDKDF (reference sequence). CDR3 length: 16 amino acids. Trimming shortened V by 3 bases and J by 4 bases, and 18 bases separated the two germline ends.

The rearrangement uses TRBV20-1 and TRBJ1-1, with 9 bases identical to TRBD1. CDR1 and CDR2 from the germline V gene are DFQATT and SNEGSKA (reference sequence). The V segment lost 0 bases and the J segment 12 bases; nucleotides outside the gene matches: 8. The CDR3 spans 13 residues. CDR3 loop: CSARDRGQGPPFF. The DNA for the CDR3 is TGCAGTGCTAGAGATCGGGGACAGGGCCCGCCTTTCTTT.

The sample holds one count of this clonotype. This sequence joins TRBV28 and TRBJ2-7; D gene ambiguous. This CDR3 is built from 11 residues. Germline CDR1 is MDHEN and CDR2 is SYDVKM. Trimming pared 5 bases from V and 9 bases from J, leaving 11 bases between. This chain's CDR3 is CASSRVILQYF. In nucleotides, the CDR3 is TGTGCCAGCAGTCGGGTTATCCTGCAGTACTTC.

This clonotype was recorded many times. The chain uses TRBV5-1 and TRBJ2-5, with D perhaps being TRBD1 or TRBD2 (5 bases each). The CDR3 has 15 residues. Looked up from germline, CDR1 is SGHRS and CDR2 is YFSETQ. Trimming cost V 0 bases and J 4 bases, with 13 bases left between them. The CDR3 sequence: CASSLDPGRAETQYF. The CDR3 coding sequence is TGCGCCAGCAGCTTGGACCCAGGGCGGGCAGAGACCCAGTACTTC.

This clonotype was counted between two and nine times. The chain couples TRBV20-1 to TRBJ2-7, with 7 bases matching TRBD1. V dropped 6 bases and J dropped 0; count of bases not matched to a gene: 11. The CDR3 totals 15 residues. Germline lookup yields CDR1 DFQATT and CDR2 SNEGSKA (reference sequence). CDR3 in DNA: TGCAGTGCCCCTGGGGACAGCCTACCCTCCTACGAGCAGTACTTC. Translating it yields CSAPGDSLPSYEQYF.

This chain links TRBV28 with TRBJ1-6, with unresolved D. V shed 6 bases and J shed 0 bases, with 12 bases lying between them. The CDR3 is made up of 16 amino acids. Germline V lookup: CDR1 MDHEN, CDR2 SYDVKM. Here the CDR3 reads CASSLRVSSYNSPLHF. CDR3 nucleotide sequence: TGTGCCAGCAGCCTTAGAGTAAGCTCCTATAATTCACCCCTCCACTTT.

The chain combines TRBV20-1 with TRBJ2-1; 8 positions match TRBD2. The trim removed 4 bases at V and 13 bases at J, leaving 15 bases unmatched. Germline V gene data show CDR1 as DFQATT and CDR2 as SNEGSKA (reference sequence). The CDR3 contains 14 residues. CDR3 sequence: CSAIGTRRNEQQFF. The DNA for the CDR3 is TGCAGTGCTATCGGGACTAGGCGGAATGAGCAACAGTTCTTC.

This clonotype was detected only once. CDR3 sequence reads: CSAERTGNDNQPQHF. The CDR3 nucleotides are TGCAGTGCTGAAAGGACAGGGAACGATAATCAGCCCCAGCATTTT. V usage is TRBV20-1 and J usage is TRBJ1-5; 8 bases map to TRBD1. Germline lookup yields CDR1 DFQATT and CDR2 SNEGSKA (reference sequence). Trimming cost V 5 bases and J 4 bases; bases outside gene matches: 10. The CDR3 is made up of 15 amino acids.

The rearrangement uses TRBV7-2 and TRBJ1-2, with 8 bases lining up with TRBD1. The germline V gene encodes CDR1 SGHTA and CDR2 FQGNSA. CDR3 length equals 15 residues. V was pared by 1 base and J by 8 bases, with 9 bases of the junction left unmatched. The CDR3 protein is CASSLGNRGDRGYTF. The CDR3 DNA reads as TGTGCCAGCAGCTTAGGGAACAGGGGGGATCGGGGCTACACCTTC.